The present entry profiles one T cell receptor beta chain with its context. The target antigen is unknown. The data are from a study of T cell responses to AZD1222 COVID-19 vaccine. Turning to the study itself: Pooled together were second doses at about 4 or about 12 weeks. Study results and caveats: Without day 14 samples, only post-peak T cell repertoires were studied. Only a handful of AZD1222 recipients tested seropositive at baseline.

Assay: immunoSEQ multiplex PCR; the TCRdb copy retains only in-frame clones and omits some. The data contain some 140,000 clones, 85% to 95% of them singletons. The TCR was taken from an adult in good health. The sequencing here drew on peripheral blood, taken on day 0 of AZD1222 vaccination.

CDR3 nucleotide sequence: TGTGCCAGTAGCGACATGAGGAGCTCTGGAAACACCATATATTTT. This sequence encodes CASSDMRSSGNTIYF. The rearrangement joins TRBV19 to TRBJ1-3; no reliable D call. The CDR3 length is 15 residues. CDR1 LNHDA and CDR2 SQIVND come from the germline V gene (reference sequence). Trimming removed 6 bases from V and 0 bases from J, with 12 bases in between.